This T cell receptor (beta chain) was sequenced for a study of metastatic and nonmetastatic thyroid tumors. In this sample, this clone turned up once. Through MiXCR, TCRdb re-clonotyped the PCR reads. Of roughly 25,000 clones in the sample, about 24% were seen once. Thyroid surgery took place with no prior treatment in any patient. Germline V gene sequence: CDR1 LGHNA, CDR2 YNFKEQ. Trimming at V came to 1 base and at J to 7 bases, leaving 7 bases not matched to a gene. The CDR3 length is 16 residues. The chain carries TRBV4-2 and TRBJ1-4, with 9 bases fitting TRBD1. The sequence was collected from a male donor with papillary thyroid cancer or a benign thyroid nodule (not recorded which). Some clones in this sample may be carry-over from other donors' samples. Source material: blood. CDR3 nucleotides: TGTGCCAGCAGCCAAGTTCAGGACAGGGGAGGTGAAAAACTGTTTTTT. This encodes CASSQVQDRGGEKLFF.